This record looks at one T cell receptor beta chain sequence and its context. What it recognizes is unknown. This sample is part of a study of PD-1 blockade in mismatch repair-deficient tumors. Across the study: Patients had fewer than 15 mismatch repair-deficient cancer types and were previously treated and progressing.

Study-wide results and limits: Tumor-resident clones, often absent from pretreatment blood, expanded after pembrolizumab and then contracted.

The assay was immunoSEQ multiplex PCR, and TCRdb's table has in-frame clones only and misses some. The table lists 60,000 to 75,000 clones, approximately 88% of them singletons. This specimen consisted of peripheral blood, obtained 52 weeks after starting pembrolizumab. The clonotype comes from an adult with mismatch repair-deficient cancer.

The CDR3 DNA reads TGTGCCAGCAACGCAGGGGGGGAATTCCACGAGCAGTACTTC. Translation: CASNAGGEFHEQYF. The chain is built from TRBV6-6 and TRBJ2-7; D is perhaps TRBD1 or TRBD2 (7 bases each). The CDR3 extends over 14 amino acids. V lost 7 bases to trimming and J lost 5 bases, with 18 bases between them. CDR1 and CDR2 (germline): MNHNY, SVGAGI (reference sequence).